This T cell receptor beta chain was documented in a study of blood T cell repertoires in COVID-19. About the research overall: Sites across the United States, Italy and Spain contributed samples from acute and convalescent COVID-19. The analysed material was cDNA or gDNA that came from T cells, B-cell-depleted T cells, or PBMCs.

The germline V gene has CDR1 GTSNPN and CDR2 SVGIG (reference sequence). This CDR3 contains 16 residues. The ends lost 2 bases at V and 6 bases at J; junction bases unmatched: 11. Source study methods: Cell counts per sample came from amplifying reference gene primers. Libraries were prepared by immunoSEQ multiplex PCR; TCRdb keeps only in-frame clonotypes and omits some of them. V, J and clone size are taken as reported in that table, and D and trimming were inferred from the DNA itself. This table holds fewer than 80,000 clones, approximately 90% found once. The source is a human donor in a cohort sampled during active COVID-19. The sample taken for sequencing was peripheral blood. The chain joins TRBV30 to TRBJ2-3, with 10 bases aligning to TRBD1. The DNA of the CDR3 is TGTGCCTGGAGTCGGGGGGAGACAGGGGGCCGGGATACGCAGTATTTT. This gives the protein CAWSRGETGGRDTQYF. Complete variable domain (other parts from reference TRBV30 and TRBJ2-3): SQTIHQWPATLVQPVGSPLSLECTVEGTSNPNLYWYRQAAGRGLQLLFYSVGIGQISSEVPQNLSASRPQDRQFILSSKKLLLSDSGFYLCAWSRGETGGRDTQYFGPGTRLTVL.